A single sample is the source of the 10 T cell receptor beta chains below, sequenced in a study of blood T cell repertoires in COVID-19. Profiling relied on immunoSEQ multiplex PCR, and the TCRdb table lists in-frame clones only, not all of them. The data contain approximately 120,000 clones, almost 70% of them singletons. Sequencing input: peripheral blood. The receptors originated from a woman between 70 and 85 years old with acute or convalescent COVID-19.

The sample holds a few counts of this clone. The chain carries TRBV6-5 and TRBJ1-1; D remains ambiguous. The ends were cut back, 6 bases at V and 11 bases at J, with 13 bases in the middle. Germline V lookup: CDR1 MNHEY, CDR2 SVGAGI. The CDR3 runs to 11 residues. CDR3: CASSTYARAFF. DNA for the CDR3: TGTGCCAGCAGCACCTACGCTCGGGCTTTCTTT.

As DNA, the CDR3 is TGTGCCAGCAGCCTAAGCGTGAGTTTATACGCCGGGGAGCTGTTTTTT. Translation gives CASSLSVSLYAGELFF. This rearrangement joins TRBV3-1 (or the pseudogene TRBV3-2) to TRBJ2-2; D call uncertain. Germline CDR1 and CDR2: LGHDT and YNNKEL (reference sequence). The ends were cut back, 4 bases at V and 6 bases at J, with 18 bases in the middle. The CDR3 has 16 residues.

V is TRBV30 and J is TRBJ2-7, with 9 bases that match TRBD2. After removal of 3 bases from V and 2 bases from J, the junction contained 2 bases not matched to a gene. CDR1 is GTSNPN, CDR2 SVGIG, per germline (reference sequence). The CDR3 is 13 amino acids. The CDR3 spells CAWRTSGTYEQYF. CDR3 bases: TGTGCCTGGAGGACTAGCGGAACCTACGAGCAGTACTTC. Full variable domain (rest looked up from reference TRBV30 and TRBJ2-7): SQTIHQWPATLVQPVGSPLSLECTVEGTSNPNLYWYRQAAGRGLQLLFYSVGIGQISSEVPQNLSASRPQDRQFILSSKKLLLSDSGFYLCAWRTSGTYEQYFGPGTRLTVT.

The V and J genes are TRBV12-3 or TRBV12-4 and TRBJ1-1; D not resolved. V gave up 2 bases and J gave up 4 bases, with 8 bases separating them. The CDR3 consists of 13 residues. The CDR3 loop reads CASSLREGTEAFF. The DNA of the CDR3 is TGTGCCAGCAGTTTAAGGGAGGGCACTGAAGCTTTCTTT.

The V and J genes are TRBV6-2 or TRBV6-3 and TRBJ1-4; D possibly corresponds to TRBD1 (6 bases). Germline V gene data show CDR1 as MNHEY and CDR2 as SVGEGT. Trimming shortened V by 2 bases and J by 8 bases, and 15 bases separated the two germline ends. This CDR3 has 15 amino acids. CDR3 sequence: CASSYTRGPWEKLFF. Written as DNA, the CDR3 is TGTGCCAGCAGTTACACCAGGGGACCGTGGGAAAAACTGTTTTTT.

The chain joins TRBV29-1 to TRBJ2-5; 9 bases are a match to TRBD2. The ends lost 4 bases at V and 6 bases at J; junction bases unmatched: 12. The CDR3 is made up of 15 amino acids. Germline loops: CDR1 SQVTM, CDR2 ANQGSEA. CDR3 sequence reads: CSVGDASGISKTQYF. CDR3 DNA: TGCAGCGTTGGAGACGCTAGCGGGATTTCCAAGACCCAGTACTTC.

This clone was detected ten times or more. V is TRBV2 and J is TRBJ2-5; 7 bases match TRBD1. The germline V gene has CDR1 SNHLY and CDR2 FYNNEI. V trimming: 6 bases; J trimming: 2 bases; junction bases outside the gene matches: 3. The CDR3 is 13 amino acids. The CDR3 spells CASRRDSQETQYF. CDR3 DNA: TGTGCCAGCAGAAGGGACAGTCAAGAGACCCAGTACTTC.

The gene calls are TRBV11-3 and TRBJ2-5; D gene unclear. V lost 2 bases and J 1 base, leaving 5 bases between the germline ends. Germline loops: CDR1 SGHNT, CDR2 YENEEA. This CDR3 comprises 13 residues. CDR3 amino acids: CASSLNSQETQYF. Here the CDR3 DNA reads TGTGCCAGCAGCTTAAACAGCCAAGAGACCCAGTACTTC.

The V and J genes are TRBV18 and TRBJ1-2, with 9 nucleotides matching TRBD1. V shed 3 bases and J 4 bases; nucleotides not matched to a gene: 6. The CDR3 loop spans 15 amino acids. CDR1 KGHSH and CDR2 LQKENI come from the germline V gene. CDR3 bases: TGTGCCAGCTCACCCCGGACAGGGGATTCCTATGGCTACACCTTC. Protein sequence: CASSPRTGDSYGYTF.

The V call is TRBV6-5, the J call TRBJ2-5; TRBD2 is a possible D gene (5 bases). Trimming removed 7 bases at V and 9 bases at J, with 24 bases between. CDR3 length equals 15 residues. Per germline, CDR1 MNHEY and CDR2 SVGAGI. This CDR3 is CASTLEEPQWTAQYF. The CDR3 nucleotides read TGTGCCAGCACCCTTGAAGAGCCCCAGTGGACTGCCCAGTACTTC.